Presented here are 3 T cell receptor beta chains from one specimen sequenced in a study of blood T cell repertoires in COVID-19. Some clones are missing from TCRdb's copy, which holds only in-frame ones; the method was immunoSEQ multiplex PCR. The profile covers around 180,000 clones, with 84% appearing a single time and 6.5% to 8.5% taken by the ten largest. Sample: peripheral blood. All receptors come from a human donor in a cohort sampled during active COVID-19.

V and J are TRBV3-1 (or the pseudogene TRBV3-2) and TRBJ1-4, with D perhaps matching TRBD1 (6 bases). This CDR3 spans 14 amino acids. Germline V gene lookup returns CDR1 LGHDT and CDR2 YNNKEL (reference sequence). Trimming pared 1 base from V and 8 bases from J, leaving 11 bases between. The CDR3 loop is CASSQGWGLEKLFF. CDR3 nucleotide sequence: TGTGCCAGCAGCCAAGGTTGGGGGCTAGAAAAACTGTTTTTT.

The J gene is TRBJ1-1, the V gene TRBV5-4; perhaps TRBD1 as D (6 bases). CDR1 is SGHNT and CDR2 is YYREEE in the germline V gene (reference sequence). V was clipped by 1 base and J by 1 base, with 11 bases between them. The CDR3 extends over 15 amino acids. The CDR3 coding sequence is TGTGCCAGCAGCTTGCTGACAGGTGCGAACACTGAAGCTTTCTTT. Its translation: CASSLLTGANTEAFF.

The chain has TRBV30 and TRBJ1-5; D unclear. Between the trimmed V and J ends, which lost 0 bases and 5 bases, there was a span of 8 bases. Germline lookup yields CDR1 GTSNPN and CDR2 SVGIG (reference sequence). The CDR3 has 13 amino acids. The CDR3 sequence: CAWSVSGYQPQHF. The CDR3 nucleotides read TGTGCCTGGAGTGTATCAGGTTATCAGCCCCAGCATTTT.